The 8 T cell receptor beta chains reported below all come from one sample, sequenced in a study of persistence of HIV-infected CD4 T cells. The immunoSEQ assay was version 4, run in survey mode. The assay was immunoSEQ multiplex PCR, and TCRdb's table has in-frame clones only and misses some. The table shows about 33,000 clones, with about 80% occurring only once. Lysates of CMV-infected fibroblasts at 10 ug/mL stimulated these cells. CD40L/CD69 double-negative CD45RO-high memory CD4+ T cells were collected. No antigen is known for these receptors. The material sequenced was CD4+ T cells sorted from PBMCs after approximately 19-hour stimulation, taken from a patient who received antiretroviral therapy. The receptors here all came from an adult woman with HIV who was CMV-seropositive.

The chain has TRBV7-3 and TRBJ2-6; D is possibly TRBD1 (6 bases). Germline CDR1 reads SGHTA; CDR2 reads FQGTGA. V was clipped by 4 bases and J by 2 bases, with 9 bases between them. The CDR3 is made up of 15 amino acids. The CDR3 DNA reads TGTGCCAGCAGCTCAGGACAGCCTGGGGCCAACGTCCTGACTTTC. It yields the protein CASSSGQPGANVLTF.

This clone was counted a few times. V usage is TRBV27 and J usage is TRBJ1-2, with 7 bases identical to TRBD1. V shed 5 bases and J 7 bases; nucleotides not matched to a gene: 10. CDR1 is MNHEY and CDR2 is SMNVEV in the germline V gene (reference sequence). This CDR3 is 14 amino acids long. The CDR3 reads CASSPNRGLGGYTF. In DNA, the CDR3 is TGTGCCAGCAGTCCGAATAGGGGGCTTGGTGGCTACACCTTC.

The genes are TRBV5-1 and TRBJ1-6, with D possibly being TRBD1 (5 bases). Germline V CDR1 and CDR2: SGHRS, YFSETQ. The CDR3 has 15 residues. The V gene lost 0 bases and the J gene lost 14 bases, with 18 bases spanning the gap. CDR3 region: CASSLDSVGGSSLHF. DNA of the CDR3: TGCGCCAGCAGCTTGGACTCAGTGGGGGGATCTTCCCTCCACTTT. The full variable domain, rest sourced from reference TRBV5-1 and TRBJ1-6, is KAGVTQTPRYLIKTRGQQVTLSCSPISGHRSVSWYQQTPGQGLQFLFEYFSETQRNKGNFPGRFSGRQFSNSRSEMNVSTLELGDSALYLCASSLDSVGGSSLHFGNGTRLTVT.

The V gene is TRBV6-2 or TRBV6-3, the J gene TRBJ1-5; TRBD1 matches at 9 bases. CDR1 and CDR2 from the germline V gene are MNHEY and SVGEGT. With V trimmed by 4 bases and J by 5 bases, 9 bases remained unmatched. The CDR3 consists of 16 residues. CDR3 bases: TGTGCCAGCAGTTCTTCTCCGGGACAGGGCTATCAGCCCCAGCATTTT. This translates into CASSSSPGQGYQPQHF.

This chain joins TRBV2 and TRBJ1-2; tentative D call: TRBD1 (6 bases). CDR3 size: 15 residues. The ends were cut back, 0 bases at V and 2 bases at J, with 10 bases in the middle. The germline CDR1 and CDR2 sequences are SNHLY and FYNNEI. This CDR3 reads CASSEASQGNYGYTF. The CDR3 DNA follows: TGTGCCAGCAGTGAAGCTTCACAGGGAAACTATGGCTACACCTTC.

V and J are TRBV5-6 and TRBJ1-6; 8 bases match TRBD1. V trimming: 5 bases; J trimming: 5 bases; junction bases outside the gene matches: 6. Germline CDR1 reads SGHDT; CDR2 reads YYEEEE. There are 15 residues in the CDR3. CDR3 nucleotide sequence: TGTGCCAGCAGGTGGGGGACAGGAAATAATTCACCCCTCCACTTT. It codes for CASRWGTGNNSPLHF.

The chain is built from TRBV6-6 and TRBJ1-2; TRBD1 matches at 7 bases. The junction had 6 bases not matched to a gene; V was cut back by 4 bases and J by 4 bases. CDR1 MNHNY and CDR2 SVGAGI come from the germline V gene (reference sequence). This CDR3 is 14 amino acids long. CDR3 sequence: CASSFFRDSYGYTF. The DNA for the CDR3 is TGTGCCAGCAGTTTCTTTCGGGACAGCTATGGCTACACCTTC.

This clone was counted once. The chain has TRBV4-1 and TRBJ1-3, with TRBD1 as a possible D gene (5 bases). V was shortened by 0 bases and J by 4 bases, with 13 bases between the two germline ends. From germline, CDR1 is MGHRA and CDR2 YSYEKL. This CDR3 has 16 amino acids. The CDR3 DNA sequence: TGCGCCAGCAGCCAAGAGGCCAGGGCCTACGGAAACACCATATATTTT. It specifies CASSQEARAYGNTIYF.